The 28 T cell receptor beta chains in this list originate from one sample, sequenced in a study of beta chain features in type 1 diabetes. The isolated RNA, all of it, was reverse transcribed, so expressed TCRB transcripts were what got sequenced. Here immunoSEQ multiplex PCR was the method, and the copy in TCRdb shows in-frame clones only, minus some. The data hold around 320,000 clones, with approximately 15% observed a single time. The sample consisted of central memory CD4+ T cells from blood. These receptors were taken from a man aged 25 to 40 in good health.

The V gene is TRBV6-5, the J gene TRBJ1-4; D is undetermined. Between the trimmed V and J ends, which lost 7 bases and 0 bases, there was a span of 9 bases. The germline V gene encodes CDR1 MNHEY and CDR2 SVGAGI. The CDR3 is 14 residues long. CDR3 sequence: CASTRSSTNEKLFF. CDR3 nucleotide sequence: TGTGCCAGCACTAGGAGTTCAACTAATGAAAAACTGTTTTTT.

This chain connects TRBV6-4 to TRBJ2-7; a possible D gene is TRBD2 (5 bases). Looked up from germline, CDR1 is MRHNA and CDR2 is SNTAGT. The CDR3 extends over 16 amino acids. V lost 0 bases, J lost 0 bases, and 12 bases lay in between. The CDR3 nucleotides are TGTGCCAGCAGTGACTCCCCGGGGAAGTCCTCCTACGAGCAGTACGTC. This gives the protein CASSDSPGKSSYEQYV.

This chain connects TRBV5-1 to TRBJ2-1, with D possibly TRBD2 on 6 matching bases. From germline, CDR1 is SGHRS and CDR2 YFSETQ. This CDR3 spans 16 amino acids. Trimming stripped 0 bases from V and 9 bases from J, with 19 bases between. In nucleotides, the CDR3 is TGCGCCAGCAGCTTGGGGAGCGCGGGGCCCCATACTGAGCAGTTCTTC. It specifies CASSLGSAGPHTEQFF. Full variable domain (rest looked up from reference TRBV5-1 and TRBJ2-1): KAGVTQTPRYLIKTRGQQVTLSCSPISGHRSVSWYQQTPGQGLQFLFEYFSETQRNKGNFPGRFSGRQFSNSRSEMNVSTLELGDSALYLCASSLGSAGPHTEQFFGPGTRLTVL.

The chain is built from TRBV19 and TRBJ2-2; TRBD1 matches at 8 bases. The V segment lost 0 bases and the J segment 4 bases; nucleotides outside the gene matches: 1. Germline V gene lookup returns CDR1 LNHDA and CDR2 SQIVND (reference sequence). The CDR3 covers 15 residues. The CDR3 nucleotides read TGTGCCAGTAGTATAGAAGGGACAGGCACCGGGGAGCTGTTTTTT. Amino acids: CASSIEGTGTGELFF.

This clone came up a few times. The chain carries TRBV5-1 and TRBJ2-5; 9 bases line up with TRBD2. This CDR3 spans 16 amino acids. V lost 1 base to trimming and J lost 5 bases; unmatched junction nucleotides: 9. Germline loops: CDR1 SGHRS, CDR2 YFSETQ. The CDR3 DNA reads TGCGCCAGCAGCTTGACGCGCGGGGGGGCGGCGGAGACCCAGTACTTC. It codes for CASSLTRGGAAETQYF.

The genes are TRBV6-1 and TRBJ2-7; unclear D gene. The CDR3 is 13 residues long. V was cut by 4 bases and J by 4 bases, with 11 bases left in between. The germline V gene has CDR1 MNHNS and CDR2 SASEGT. The CDR3: CASSGQLRYEQYV. The CDR3 bases are TGTGCCAGCAGTGGCCAACTCAGGTACGAGCAGTACGTC.

The V and J genes are TRBV25-1 and TRBJ1-1; 9 bases match TRBD1. Trimming took 4 bases from V and 1 from J; bases not matched to a gene: 4. CDR1 and CDR2 (germline): MGHDK, SYGVNS. This CDR3 contains 15 residues. This CDR3 is CASSGNRGPNTEAFF. The CDR3 DNA reads TGTGCCAGCAGTGGTAACAGGGGGCCGAACACTGAAGCTTTCTTT.

This chain joins TRBV4-3 and TRBJ2-7; D unclear. V lost 0 bases and J 4 bases, leaving 7 bases between the germline ends. The CDR3 runs 13 residues. CDR1 is LGHNA, CDR2 YSLEER, per germline. The CDR3 sequence is CASSQDYQYEQYF. The CDR3 region has the DNA TGCGCCAGCAGCCAAGATTATCAGTACGAGCAGTACTTC.

The chain recombines TRBV11-3 with TRBJ2-5; 8 bases fit TRBD2. The CDR3 has 16 amino acids. Trimming at V came to 2 bases and at J to 4 bases, leaving 9 bases not matched to a gene. The germline V gene has CDR1 SGHNT and CDR2 YENEEA. CDR3 DNA: TGTGCCAGCAGCTTATCCTCGGGAGGGCTGAGAGAGACCCAGTACTTC. Protein sequence: CASSLSSGGLRETQYF.

This clone was found a few times. The rearrangement links TRBV7-2 to TRBJ1-6; no clear D. CDR1 and CDR2 (germline): SGHTA, FQGNSA. This CDR3 has 13 residues. V was trimmed by 1 base and J by 9 bases, leaving 7 bases between them. DNA for the CDR3: TGTGCCAGCAGCTTAGATCGGTTTTCACCCCTCCACTTT. This encodes CASSLDRFSPLHF.

This chain's CDR3 is CASSSQLDSRTGELFF. CDR3 DNA: TGCGCCAGCAGCTCTCAATTGGACAGCAGGACCGGGGAGCTGTTTTTT. The chain has TRBV5-1 and TRBJ2-2; D is possibly TRBD1 (6 bases). The CDR3 has 16 residues. Germline CDR1 and CDR2: SGHRS and YFSETQ. V lost 3 bases, J lost 5 bases, and 17 bases lay in between.

This chain joins TRBV6-6 and TRBJ1-3; D not resolved. The CDR3 runs 13 residues. The V gene lost 9 bases and the J gene lost 0 bases, with 9 bases spanning the gap. CDR1 and CDR2 from the germline V gene are MNHNY and SVGAGI (reference sequence). CDR3 residues: CASRPGSGNTIYF. CDR3 coding DNA: TGTGCCAGTCGACCAGGCTCTGGAAACACCATATATTTT.

This rearrangement joins TRBV11-3 to TRBJ2-1, with 8 bases that match TRBD2. Germline V gene lookup returns CDR1 SGHNT and CDR2 YENEEA. This CDR3 is 15 amino acids long. V shed 5 bases and J 8 bases; nucleotides not matched to a gene: 11. CDR3 DNA: TGTGCCAGCAGCCTATTCTCCGGGACTAGGTATGAGCAGTTCTTC. This encodes CASSLFSGTRYEQFF. The whole variable domain, remainder taken from reference TRBV11-3 and TRBJ2-1, is EAGVVQSPRYKIIEKKQPVAFWCNPISGHNTLYWYLQNLGQGPELLIRYENEEAVDDSQLPKDRFSAERLKGVDSTLKIQPAELGDSAVYLCASSLFSGTRYEQFFGPGTRLTVL.

This chain uses TRBV12-5 with TRBJ2-3; no definite D call. The CDR3 has 11 amino acids. Germline V lookup: CDR1 LGHNT, CDR2 FRNRAP. The ends were cut back, 5 bases at V and 4 bases at J, with 4 bases in the middle. CDR3 nucleotide sequence: TGTGCTAGTGGTAGTGCAGATACGCAGTATTTT. Translated, it gives CASGSADTQYF.

The chain couples TRBV7-8 to TRBJ1-1; D is uncertain. Germline-derived CDR1 and CDR2 are SGHVS and FQNEAQ. CDR3 length: 12 amino acids. Between the trimmed V and J ends, which lost 2 bases and 6 bases, there was a span of 7 bases. CDR3 DNA: TGTGCCAGCAGCTTAAAGGTTGCTGAAGCTTTCTTT. Translating it yields CASSLKVAEAFF.

This clone was detected a few times. The chain links TRBV7-7 to TRBJ2-3; the D call may be TRBD1 or TRBD2 (5 bases each). CDR1 SSHAT and CDR2 FNYEAQ come from the germline V gene (reference sequence). Trimming took off 8 bases at V and 5 bases at J, with 23 bases between the two ends. The CDR3 has 16 residues. CDR3: CASSSQGTSSGDTQYF. The CDR3 bases are TGTGCCAGCTCATCTCAGGGAACTAGTTCAGGAGATACGCAGTATTTT.

This clone showed up just a few times. CDR3 bases: TGTGCCAGCAGCCAAGAGGGACAGGGAAGCTACGAGCAGTACTTC. Protein: CASSQEGQGSYEQYF. The chain employs TRBV4-2 and TRBJ2-7, with 9 bases matching TRBD1. The germline V gene has CDR1 LGHNA and CDR2 YNFKEQ. There are 15 residues in the CDR3. J was trimmed by 3 bases and V by 0 bases; bases with no gene match: 3.

This chain uses TRBV4-3 with TRBJ1-5, with D uncertain. V lost 3 bases and J lost 7, with 10 bases in between. The germline gives CDR1 LGHNA, CDR2 YSLEER. The CDR3 is made up of 13 amino acids. The CDR3 DNA is TGCGCCAGCAGCCATGATATCGGACAGCCCCAGCATTTT. The encoded protein is CASSHDIGQPQHF.

This chain connects TRBV6-1 to TRBJ1-2, with D unclear. Trimming removed 4 bases at V and 4 bases at J, with 10 bases between. There are 13 residues in the CDR3. Germline V gene data show CDR1 as MNHNS and CDR2 as SASEGT. The chain's CDR3 is CASSGHGAYGYTF. CDR3 nucleotides: TGTGCCAGCAGTGGGCACGGTGCCTATGGCTACACCTTC.

This chain connects TRBV9 to TRBJ2-7; 7 nucleotides align to TRBD1. Germline V lookup: CDR1 SGDLS, CDR2 YYNGEE. V dropped 3 bases and J dropped 6; count of bases not matched to a gene: 12. This CDR3 is built from 15 residues. This CDR3 is CASSGTGVASSEQYF. DNA of the CDR3: TGTGCCAGCAGCGGTACAGGGGTAGCCTCTTCCGAGCAGTACTTC.

The rearrangement uses TRBV5-1 and TRBJ1-2, with 9 bases lining up with TRBD1. Per germline, CDR1 SGHRS and CDR2 YFSETQ. There are 15 residues in the CDR3. V was pared by 2 bases and J by 4 bases, with 6 bases of the junction left unmatched. CDR3 residues: CASSFTGGSGYGYTF. CDR3 bases: TGCGCCAGCAGCTTTACAGGGGGCTCGGGCTATGGCTACACCTTC.

This sequence joins TRBV2 and TRBJ2-5; the D gene is possibly TRBD1 (6 bases). The CDR3 is 15 amino acids. Germline CDR1 is SNHLY and CDR2 is FYNNEI. V was pared by 8 bases and J by 2 bases, with 18 bases between. The CDR3 DNA reads as TGTGCCAGCGGGCAATTCAGGGGAACGCAAGAGACCCAGTACTTC. This gives the protein CASGQFRGTQETQYF.

The J gene is TRBJ2-7, the V gene TRBV11-2; 11 bases align to TRBD1. The germline gives CDR1 SGHAT, CDR2 FQNNGV. CDR3 length: 14 amino acids. V lost 5 bases and J lost 5; bases outside the gene matches: 5. CDR3 residues: CASSRTDRGHEQYF. CDR3 in DNA: TGTGCCAGCAGCAGAACGGACAGGGGGCACGAGCAGTACTTC.

This clone showed up many times. This rearrangement joins TRBV14 to TRBJ1-6, with 8 bases identical to TRBD1. CDR1 is SGHDN, CDR2 FVKESK, per germline. V was pared by 5 bases and J by 9 bases, with 9 bases of the junction left unmatched. The CDR3 spans 15 residues. The CDR3 here is CASSWGQVRASPLHF. DNA for the CDR3: TGTGCCAGCAGCTGGGGACAGGTCCGAGCTTCACCCCTCCACTTT.

This clone was observed a few times. The chain joins TRBV4-3 to TRBJ2-7; D ambiguous. This CDR3 spans 14 amino acids. V lost 1 base, J lost 1 base, and 8 bases lay in between. Per germline, CDR1 LGHNA and CDR2 YSLEER. The CDR3 DNA follows: TGCGCCAGCAGCCAAGGCCCTTCATCCTACGAGCAGTACTTC. Its translation: CASSQGPSSYEQYF.

This clone came up a few times. J is TRBJ1-2 and V is TRBV14; D gene unclear. Between the trimmed V and J ends, which lost 6 bases and 8 bases, there was a span of 19 bases. Germline V gene lookup returns CDR1 SGHDN and CDR2 FVKESK. CDR3 length: 14 residues. The CDR3 coding sequence is TGTGCCAGCAGACACACAGCGCACGGCGGGGGCTACACCTTC. Its protein product is CASRHTAHGGGYTF.

J is TRBJ1-5 and V is TRBV7-8; unclear D gene. Germline V lookup: CDR1 SGHVS, CDR2 FQNEAQ. The CDR3 runs 16 residues. Trimming stripped 5 bases from V and 3 bases from J, with 17 bases between. The CDR3 protein is CASSRSDWFVNQPQHF. For the CDR3, the DNA is TGTGCCAGCAGCCGTTCTGATTGGTTCGTCAATCAGCCCCAGCATTTT.

This clone was found a few times. This chain uses TRBV10-3 with TRBJ2-3; 8 bases agree with TRBD2. Germline loops: CDR1 ENHRY, CDR2 SYGVKD. The CDR3 spans 14 residues. V trimming: 6 bases; J trimming: 4 bases; junction bases outside the gene matches: 6. In DNA, the CDR3 is TGTGCCATCAGGGGGACTAGGACGGCAGATACGCAGTATTTT. Encoded protein: CAIRGTRTADTQYF.